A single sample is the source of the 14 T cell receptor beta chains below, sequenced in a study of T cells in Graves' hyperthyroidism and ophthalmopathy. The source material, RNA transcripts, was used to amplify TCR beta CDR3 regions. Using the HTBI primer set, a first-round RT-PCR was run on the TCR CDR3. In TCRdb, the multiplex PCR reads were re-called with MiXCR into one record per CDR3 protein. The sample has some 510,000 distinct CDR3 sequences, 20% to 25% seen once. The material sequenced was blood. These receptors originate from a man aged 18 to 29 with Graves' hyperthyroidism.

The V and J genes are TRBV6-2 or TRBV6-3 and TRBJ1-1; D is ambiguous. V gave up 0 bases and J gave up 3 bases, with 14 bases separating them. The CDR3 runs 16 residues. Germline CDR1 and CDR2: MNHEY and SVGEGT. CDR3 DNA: TGTGCCAGCAGTTACTCGGAGGACCGTATGTACACTGAAGCTTTCTTT. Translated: CASSYSEDRMYTEAFF.

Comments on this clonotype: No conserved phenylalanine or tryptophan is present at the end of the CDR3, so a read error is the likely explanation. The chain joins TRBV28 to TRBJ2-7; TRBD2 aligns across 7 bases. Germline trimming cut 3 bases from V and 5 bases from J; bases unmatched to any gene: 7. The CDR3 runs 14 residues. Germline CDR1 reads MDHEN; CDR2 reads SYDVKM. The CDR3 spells CASSFRERGDEQYY. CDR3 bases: TGTGCCAGCAGTTTTAGGGAACGGGGGGACGAGCAGTACTAC.

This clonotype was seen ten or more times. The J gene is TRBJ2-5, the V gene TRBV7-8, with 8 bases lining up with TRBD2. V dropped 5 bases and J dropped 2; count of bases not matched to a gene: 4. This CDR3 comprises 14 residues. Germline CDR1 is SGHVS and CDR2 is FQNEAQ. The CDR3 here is CASSGTGGQETQYF. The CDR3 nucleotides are TGTGCCAGCAGCGGGACGGGGGGGCAAGAGACCCAGTACTTC.

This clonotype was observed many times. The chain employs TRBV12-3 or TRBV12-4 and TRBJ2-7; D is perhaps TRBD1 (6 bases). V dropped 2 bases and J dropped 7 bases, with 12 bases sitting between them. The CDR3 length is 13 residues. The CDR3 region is CASSLTGFGEQYF. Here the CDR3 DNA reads TGTGCCAGCAGTTTAACAGGGTTCGGGGAGCAGTACTTC.

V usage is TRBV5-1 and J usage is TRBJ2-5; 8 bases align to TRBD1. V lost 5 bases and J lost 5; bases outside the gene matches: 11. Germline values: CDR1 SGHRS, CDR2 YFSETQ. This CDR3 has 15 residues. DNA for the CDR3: TGCGCCAGCAGGATATCCGGGACAGGAGAGGAGACCCAGTACTTC. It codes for CASRISGTGEETQYF.

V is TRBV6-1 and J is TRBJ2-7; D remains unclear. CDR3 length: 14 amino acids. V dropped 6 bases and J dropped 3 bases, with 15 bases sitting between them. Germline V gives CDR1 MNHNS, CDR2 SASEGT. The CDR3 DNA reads TGTGCCAGCAGCTTCGGGCTAGGAGACTACGAGCAGTACTTC. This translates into CASSFGLGDYEQYF.

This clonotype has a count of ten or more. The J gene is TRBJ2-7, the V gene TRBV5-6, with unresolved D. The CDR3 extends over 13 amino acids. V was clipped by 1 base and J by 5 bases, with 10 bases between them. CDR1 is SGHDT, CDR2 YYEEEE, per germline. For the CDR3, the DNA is TGTGCCAGCAGCTTGAAAGGGTTCGACGAGCAGTACTTC. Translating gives CASSLKGFDEQYF.

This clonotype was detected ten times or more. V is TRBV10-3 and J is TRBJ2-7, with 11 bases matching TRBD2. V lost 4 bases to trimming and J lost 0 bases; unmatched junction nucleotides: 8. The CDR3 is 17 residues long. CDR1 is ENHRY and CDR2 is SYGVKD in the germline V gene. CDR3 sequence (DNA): TGTGCCATCAGTGTCCCCCTAGCGGGGGGCCCCTCCTACGAGCAGTACTTC. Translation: CAISVPLAGGPSYEQYF.

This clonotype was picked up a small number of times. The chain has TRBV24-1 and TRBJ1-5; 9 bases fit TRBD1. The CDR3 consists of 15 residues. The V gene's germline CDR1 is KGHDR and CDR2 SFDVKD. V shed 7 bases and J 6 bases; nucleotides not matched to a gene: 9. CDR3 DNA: TGTGCCACCAGGGGGGACAGGGCAGAGGGTCAGCCCCAGCATTTT. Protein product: CATRGDRAEGQPQHF.

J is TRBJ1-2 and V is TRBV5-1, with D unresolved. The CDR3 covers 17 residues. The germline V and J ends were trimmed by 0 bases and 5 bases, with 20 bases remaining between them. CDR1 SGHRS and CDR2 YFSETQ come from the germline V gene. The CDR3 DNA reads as TGCGCCAGCAGCTTGGAAGCCGATTCTAACCTTTTTTATGGCTACACCTTC. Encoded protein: CASSLEADSNLFYGYTF.

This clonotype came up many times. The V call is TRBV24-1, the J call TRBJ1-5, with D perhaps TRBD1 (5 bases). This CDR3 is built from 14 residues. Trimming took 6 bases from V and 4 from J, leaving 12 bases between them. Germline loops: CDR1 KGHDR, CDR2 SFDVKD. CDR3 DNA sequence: TGTGCCACCAGTAGGCCAGGGCCTAATCAGCCCCAGCATTTT. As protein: CATSRPGPNQPQHF.

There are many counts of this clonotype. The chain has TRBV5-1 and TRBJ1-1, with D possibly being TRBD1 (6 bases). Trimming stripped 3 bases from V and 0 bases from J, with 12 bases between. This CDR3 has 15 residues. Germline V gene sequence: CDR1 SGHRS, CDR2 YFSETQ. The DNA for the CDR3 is TGCGCCAGCAGCTCTTTGGGGGCCATGAACACTGAAGCTTTCTTT. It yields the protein CASSSLGAMNTEAFF.

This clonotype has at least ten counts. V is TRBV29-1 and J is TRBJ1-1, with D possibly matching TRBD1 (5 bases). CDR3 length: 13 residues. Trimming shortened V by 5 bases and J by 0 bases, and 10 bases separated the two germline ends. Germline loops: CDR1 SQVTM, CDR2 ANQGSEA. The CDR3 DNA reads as TGCAGCGTTCGGGACGGCTTGAACACTGAAGCTTTCTTT. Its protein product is CSVRDGLNTEAFF.

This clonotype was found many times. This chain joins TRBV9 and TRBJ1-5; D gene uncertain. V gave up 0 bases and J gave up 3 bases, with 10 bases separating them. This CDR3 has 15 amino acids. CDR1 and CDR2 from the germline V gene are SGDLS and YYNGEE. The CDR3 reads CASSVGGLNNQPQHF. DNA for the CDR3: TGTGCCAGCAGCGTAGGAGGACTCAACAATCAGCCCCAGCATTTT.